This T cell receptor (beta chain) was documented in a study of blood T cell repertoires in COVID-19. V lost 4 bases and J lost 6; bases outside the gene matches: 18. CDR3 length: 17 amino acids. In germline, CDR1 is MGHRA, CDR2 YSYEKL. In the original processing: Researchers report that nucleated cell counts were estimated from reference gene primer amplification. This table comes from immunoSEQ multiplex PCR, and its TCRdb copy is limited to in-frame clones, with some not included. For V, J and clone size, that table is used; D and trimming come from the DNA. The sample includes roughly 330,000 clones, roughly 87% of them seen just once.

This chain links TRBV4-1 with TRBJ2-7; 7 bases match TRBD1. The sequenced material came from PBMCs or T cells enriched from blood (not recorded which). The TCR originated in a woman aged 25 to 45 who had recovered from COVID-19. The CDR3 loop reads CASSPQHTGAQRAEQYF. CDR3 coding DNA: TGCGCCAGCAGCCCCCAACACACAGGGGCCCAACGGGCCGAGCAGTACTTC.